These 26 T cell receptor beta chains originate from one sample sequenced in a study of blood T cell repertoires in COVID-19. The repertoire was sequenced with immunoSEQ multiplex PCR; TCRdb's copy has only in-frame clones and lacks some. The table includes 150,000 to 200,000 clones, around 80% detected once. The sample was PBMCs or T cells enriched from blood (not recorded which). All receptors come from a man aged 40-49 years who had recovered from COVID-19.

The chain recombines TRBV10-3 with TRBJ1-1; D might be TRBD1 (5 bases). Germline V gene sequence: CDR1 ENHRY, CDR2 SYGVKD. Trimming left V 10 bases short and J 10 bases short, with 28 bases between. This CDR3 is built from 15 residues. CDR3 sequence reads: CASSGQGLDTVGAFF. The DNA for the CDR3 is TGTGCCAGCTCAGGGCAGGGCCTTGACACCGTAGGAGCTTTCTTT.

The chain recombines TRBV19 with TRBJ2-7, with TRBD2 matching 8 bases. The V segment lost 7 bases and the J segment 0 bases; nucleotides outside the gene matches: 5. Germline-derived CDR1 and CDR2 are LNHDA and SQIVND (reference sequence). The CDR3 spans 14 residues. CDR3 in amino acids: CASKALAGSYEQYF. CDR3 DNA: TGTGCCAGTAAGGCGCTAGCGGGCTCCTACGAGCAGTACTTC.

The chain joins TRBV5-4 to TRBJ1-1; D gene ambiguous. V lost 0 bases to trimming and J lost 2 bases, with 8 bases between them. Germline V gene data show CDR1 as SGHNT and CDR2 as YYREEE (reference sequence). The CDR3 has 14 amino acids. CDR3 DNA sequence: TGTGCCAGCAGCTTGGAGCCGGTTAACACTGAAGCTTTCTTT. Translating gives CASSLEPVNTEAFF.

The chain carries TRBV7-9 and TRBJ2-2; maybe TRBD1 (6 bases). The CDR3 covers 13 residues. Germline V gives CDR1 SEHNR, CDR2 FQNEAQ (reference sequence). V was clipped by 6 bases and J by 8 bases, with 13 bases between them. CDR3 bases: TGTGCCAGCAGTTGGGACAAAGGAGGGGAGCTGTTTTTT. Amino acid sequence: CASSWDKGGELFF.

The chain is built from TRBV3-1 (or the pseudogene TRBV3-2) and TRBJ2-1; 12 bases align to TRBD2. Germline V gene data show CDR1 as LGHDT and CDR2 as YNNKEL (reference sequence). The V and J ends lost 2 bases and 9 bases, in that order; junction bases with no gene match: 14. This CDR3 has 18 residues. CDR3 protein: CASSQLSLTSGGRSEQFF. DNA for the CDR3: TGTGCCAGCAGCCAACTGTCCCTTACTAGCGGGGGGAGGTCTGAGCAGTTCTTC.

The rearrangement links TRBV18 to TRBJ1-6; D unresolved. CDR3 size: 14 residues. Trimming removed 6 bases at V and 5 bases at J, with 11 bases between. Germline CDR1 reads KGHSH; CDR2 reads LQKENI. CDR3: CASSVQPDNSPLHF. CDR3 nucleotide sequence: TGTGCCAGCTCTGTGCAACCGGATAATTCACCCCTCCACTTT.

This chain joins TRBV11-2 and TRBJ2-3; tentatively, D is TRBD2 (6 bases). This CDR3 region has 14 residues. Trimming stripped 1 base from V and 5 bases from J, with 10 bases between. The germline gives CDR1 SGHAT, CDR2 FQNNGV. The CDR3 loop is CASSLGSGGDTQYF. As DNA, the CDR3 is TGTGCCAGCAGCTTAGGCTCCGGGGGAGATACGCAGTATTTT.

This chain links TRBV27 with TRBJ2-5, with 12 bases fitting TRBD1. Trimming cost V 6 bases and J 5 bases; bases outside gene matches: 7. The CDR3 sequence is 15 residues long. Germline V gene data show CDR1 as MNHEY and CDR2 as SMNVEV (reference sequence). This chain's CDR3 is CASRRGQGAFETQYF. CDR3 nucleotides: TGTGCCAGCAGGCGGGGACAGGGGGCTTTCGAGACCCAGTACTTC.

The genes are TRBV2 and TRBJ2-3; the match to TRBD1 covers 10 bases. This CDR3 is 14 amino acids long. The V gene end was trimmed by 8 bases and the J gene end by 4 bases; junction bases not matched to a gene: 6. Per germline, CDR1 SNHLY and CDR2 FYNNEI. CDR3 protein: CASWFGQGADTQYF. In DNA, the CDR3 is TGTGCCAGCTGGTTCGGACAGGGGGCAGATACGCAGTATTTT.

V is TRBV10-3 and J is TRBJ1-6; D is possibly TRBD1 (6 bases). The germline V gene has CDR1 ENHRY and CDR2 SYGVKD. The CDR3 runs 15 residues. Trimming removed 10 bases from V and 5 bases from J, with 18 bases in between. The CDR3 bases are TGTGCCACCCAGACAGGCTCCCTGGATAATTCACCCCTCCACTTT. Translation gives CATQTGSLDNSPLHF.

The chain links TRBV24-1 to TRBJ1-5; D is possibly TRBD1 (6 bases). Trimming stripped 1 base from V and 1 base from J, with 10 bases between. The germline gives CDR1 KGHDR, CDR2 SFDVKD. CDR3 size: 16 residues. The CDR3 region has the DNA TGTGCCACCAGTGATTTAAACAGGGTGAGCAATCAGCCCCAGCATTTT. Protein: CATSDLNRVSNQPQHF.

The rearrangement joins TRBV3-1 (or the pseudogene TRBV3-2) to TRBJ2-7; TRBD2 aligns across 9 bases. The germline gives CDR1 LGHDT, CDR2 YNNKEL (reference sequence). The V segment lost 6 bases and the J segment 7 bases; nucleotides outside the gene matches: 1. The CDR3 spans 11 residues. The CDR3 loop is CASRGLAEQYV. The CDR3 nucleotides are TGTGCCAGCAGAGGACTAGCGGAGCAGTACGTC.

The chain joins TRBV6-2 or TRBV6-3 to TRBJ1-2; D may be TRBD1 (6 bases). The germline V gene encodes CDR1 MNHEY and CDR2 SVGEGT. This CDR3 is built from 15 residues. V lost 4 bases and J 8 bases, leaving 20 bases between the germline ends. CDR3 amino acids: CASSSPRGTMGGYTF. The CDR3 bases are TGTGCCAGCAGTTCCCCAAGAGGGACAATGGGCGGCTACACCTTC.

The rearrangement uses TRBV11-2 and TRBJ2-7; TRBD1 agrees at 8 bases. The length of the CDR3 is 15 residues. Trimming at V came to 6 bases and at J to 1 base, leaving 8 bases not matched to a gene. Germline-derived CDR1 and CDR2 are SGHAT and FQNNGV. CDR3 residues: CASSSVQGASYEQYF. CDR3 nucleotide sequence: TGTGCCAGCAGTTCCGTGCAGGGGGCATCCTACGAGCAGTACTTC.

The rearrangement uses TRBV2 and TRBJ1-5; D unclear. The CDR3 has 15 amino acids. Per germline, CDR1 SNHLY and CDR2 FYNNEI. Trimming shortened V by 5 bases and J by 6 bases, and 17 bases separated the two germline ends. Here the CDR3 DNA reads TGTGCCAGCAGTACGGGATCCCTGGGAGGTCAGCCCCAGCATTTT. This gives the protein CASSTGSLGGQPQHF.

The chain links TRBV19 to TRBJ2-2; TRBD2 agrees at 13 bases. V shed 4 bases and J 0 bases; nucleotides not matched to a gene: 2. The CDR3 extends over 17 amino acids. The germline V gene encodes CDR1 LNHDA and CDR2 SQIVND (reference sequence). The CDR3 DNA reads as TGTGCCAGTAGTAGAGGGACTAGCGGGGCGAACACCGGGGAGCTGTTTTTT. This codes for CASSRGTSGANTGELFF.

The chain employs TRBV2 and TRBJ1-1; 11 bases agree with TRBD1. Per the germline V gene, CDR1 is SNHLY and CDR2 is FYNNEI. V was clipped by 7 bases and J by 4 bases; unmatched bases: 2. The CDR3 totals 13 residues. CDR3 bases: TGTGCCAGCAAGGGGACAGGGGGCACTGAAGCTTTCTTT. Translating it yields CASKGTGGTEAFF. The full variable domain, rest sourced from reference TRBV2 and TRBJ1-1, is EPEVTQTPSHQVTQMGQEVILRCVPISNHLYFYWYRQILGQKVEFLVSFYNNEISEKSEIFDDQFSVERPDGSNFTLKIRSTKLEDSAMYFCASKGTGGTEAFFGQGTRLTVV.

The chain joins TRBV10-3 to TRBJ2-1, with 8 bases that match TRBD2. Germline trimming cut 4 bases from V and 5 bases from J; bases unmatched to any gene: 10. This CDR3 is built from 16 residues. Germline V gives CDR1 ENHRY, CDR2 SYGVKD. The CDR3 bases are TGTGCCATCAGTGGACTGTCGACTAGCGCTCACAATGAGCAGTTCTTC. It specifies CAISGLSTSAHNEQFF.

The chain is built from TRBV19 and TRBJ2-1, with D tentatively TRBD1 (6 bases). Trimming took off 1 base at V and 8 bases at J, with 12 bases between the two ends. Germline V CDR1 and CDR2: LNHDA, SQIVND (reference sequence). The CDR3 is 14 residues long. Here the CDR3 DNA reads TGTGCCAGTAGTATAGCAGGGGTTGGCGATGAGCAGTTCTTC. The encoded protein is CASSIAGVGDEQFF.

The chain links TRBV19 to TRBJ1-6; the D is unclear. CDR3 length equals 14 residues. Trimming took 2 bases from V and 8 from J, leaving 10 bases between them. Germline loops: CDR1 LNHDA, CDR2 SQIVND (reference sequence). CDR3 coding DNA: TGTGCCAGTAGTATACCCAGGTTCGATTCACCCCTCCACTTT. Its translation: CASSIPRFDSPLHF.

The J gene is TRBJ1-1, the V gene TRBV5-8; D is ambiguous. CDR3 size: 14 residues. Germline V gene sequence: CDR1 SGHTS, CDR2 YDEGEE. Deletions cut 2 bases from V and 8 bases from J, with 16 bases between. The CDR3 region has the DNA TGTGCCAGCAGCTTTTATGTTCAATCTAGAGAAGCTTTCTTT. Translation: CASSFYVQSREAFF.

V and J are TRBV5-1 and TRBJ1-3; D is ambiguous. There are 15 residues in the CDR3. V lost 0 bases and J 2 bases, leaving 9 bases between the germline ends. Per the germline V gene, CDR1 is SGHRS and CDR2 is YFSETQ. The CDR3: CASSLAAEAGNTIYF. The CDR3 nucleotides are TGCGCCAGCAGCTTGGCTGCAGAAGCTGGAAACACCATATATTTT.

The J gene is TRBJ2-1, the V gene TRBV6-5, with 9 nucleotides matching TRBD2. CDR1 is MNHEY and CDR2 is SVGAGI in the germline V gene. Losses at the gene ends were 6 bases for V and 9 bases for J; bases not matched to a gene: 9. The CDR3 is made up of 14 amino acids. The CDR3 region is CASRVAGAPSEQFF. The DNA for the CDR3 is TGTGCCAGCAGGGTAGCGGGGGCCCCGAGTGAGCAGTTCTTC.

The CDR3 DNA reads TGTGCCTACAGTGCAGGGAATAGCAATCAGCCCCAGCATTTT. Residues: CAYSAGNSNQPQHF. This sequence joins TRBV30 and TRBJ1-5, with D possibly TRBD1 on 5 matching bases. Trimming took off 7 bases at V and 0 bases at J, with 13 bases between the two ends. CDR3 length: 14 residues. Looked up from germline, CDR1 is GTSNPN and CDR2 is SVGIG (reference sequence).

The CDR3 region has the DNA TGTGCCAGCAGTTACGGGGGGGCGTACGAGCAGTACTTC. Protein: CASSYGGAYEQYF. The rearrangement joins TRBV27 to TRBJ2-7; 8 bases fit TRBD2. Germline V gene data show CDR1 as MNHEY and CDR2 as SMNVEV (reference sequence). This CDR3 is built from 13 residues. V lost 4 bases to trimming and J lost 4 bases; unmatched junction nucleotides: 3.

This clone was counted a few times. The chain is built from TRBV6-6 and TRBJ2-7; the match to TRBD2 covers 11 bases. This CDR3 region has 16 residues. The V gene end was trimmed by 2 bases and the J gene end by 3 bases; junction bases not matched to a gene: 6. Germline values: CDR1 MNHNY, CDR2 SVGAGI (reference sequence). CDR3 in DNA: TGTGCCAGCAGTTACGGAACGGGACTAGCGGACTACGAGCAGTACTTC. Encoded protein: CASSYGTGLADYEQYF.